The clone carrying this T cell receptor beta chain was detected many times. Its antigen remains unknown. This entry belongs to a study of neurological immune-mediated disorders. Notes on the study in general: HTLV-1-associated myelopathy had the most TCR clonal expansion, while multiple sclerosis had the least, a level that fell below healthy controls. Expanded clones shared no identical CDR3 amino acid sequences across subjects, which suggested private TCR-beta repertoires in all groups.

TCRdb re-called the 5' RACE reads through MiXCR, storing one row per CDR3 protein. The sample records over 35,000 distinct CDR3 sequences, around 2.5% being singletons. Trimming pared 1 base from V and 4 bases from J, leaving 19 bases between. The CDR3 is 17 residues long. CDR1 and CDR2 (germline): SGHTA, FQGNSA. The sequence came from a man in his thirties or forties with multiple sclerosis. Sequenced material: PBMCs. This chain links TRBV7-2 with TRBJ2-5; TRBD2 might be the D (6 bases). The CDR3 sequence is CASSLDSGAGGGETQYF. The CDR3 nucleotides are TGTGCCAGCAGCTTAGATAGCGGTGCCGGAGGTGGAGAGACCCAGTACTTC.